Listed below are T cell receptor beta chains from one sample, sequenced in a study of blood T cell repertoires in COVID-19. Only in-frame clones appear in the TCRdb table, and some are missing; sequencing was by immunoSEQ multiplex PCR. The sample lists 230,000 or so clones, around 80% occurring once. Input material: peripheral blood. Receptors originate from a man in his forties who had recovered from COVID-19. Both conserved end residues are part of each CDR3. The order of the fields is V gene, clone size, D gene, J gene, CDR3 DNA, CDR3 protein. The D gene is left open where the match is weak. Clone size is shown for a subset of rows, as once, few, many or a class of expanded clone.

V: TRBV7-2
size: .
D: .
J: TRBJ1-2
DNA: TGTGCCAGCAGCCACATTCAGGGGTATGGCTACACCTTC
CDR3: CASSHIQGYGYTF

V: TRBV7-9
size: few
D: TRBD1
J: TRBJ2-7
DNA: TGTGCCTCCAGAAGCGGGACAGGGTATCTCTACGAGCAGTACTTC
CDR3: CASRSGTGYLYEQYF

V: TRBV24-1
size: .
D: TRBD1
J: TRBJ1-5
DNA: TGTGCCACCAGGACCGAGCACAGGGGATATAGCAATCAGCCCCAGCATTTT
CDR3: CATRTEHRGYSNQPQHF

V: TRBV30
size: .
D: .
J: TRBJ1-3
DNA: TGTGCCTGGAGCCCCGGAGGGGAGGAGGGAAACACCATATATTTT
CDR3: CAWSPGGEEGNTIYF

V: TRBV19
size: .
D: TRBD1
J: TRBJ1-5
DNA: TGTGCCAGTAGTATAGGGGGGACAGTCAGTTATAGCAATCAGCCCCAGCATTTT
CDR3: CASSIGGTVSYSNQPQHF

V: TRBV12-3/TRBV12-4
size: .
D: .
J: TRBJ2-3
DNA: TGTGCCAGCAGTTTAATCGCAGATACGCAGTATTTT
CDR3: CASSLIADTQYF

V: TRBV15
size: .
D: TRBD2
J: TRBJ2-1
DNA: TGTGCCACCGGGGATCCGGGAGGGCTCTCGTACAATGAGCAGTTCTTC
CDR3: CATGDPGGLSYNEQFF

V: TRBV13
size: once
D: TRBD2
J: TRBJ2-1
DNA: TGTGCCAGCAGCCCGGGACTAGCGGGGTACAATGAGCAGTTCTTC
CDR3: CASSPGLAGYNEQFF

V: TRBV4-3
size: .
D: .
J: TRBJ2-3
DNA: TGCGCCAGCAGCCAAACCCCTCACTCTAGCACAGATACGCAGTATTTT
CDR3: CASSQTPHSSTDTQYF

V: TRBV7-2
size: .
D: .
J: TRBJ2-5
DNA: TGTGCCAGCAGCTTCCCAGCGGAAAACCAAGAGACCCAGTACTTC
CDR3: CASSFPAENQETQYF

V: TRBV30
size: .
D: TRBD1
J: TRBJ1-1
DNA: TGTGCCTGGAGTGTAGCGAGACAGGGGAACACTGAAGCTTTCTTT
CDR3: CAWSVARQGNTEAFF

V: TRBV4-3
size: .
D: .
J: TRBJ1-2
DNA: TGCGCCAGCAGCCAAGGGGCAGAAGTAAGTGGCTACACCTTC
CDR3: CASSQGAEVSGYTF

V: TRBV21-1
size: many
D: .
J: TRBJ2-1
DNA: TGTGCCAGCAGCAATCTGTCCAGGCTCTACAATGAGCAGTTCTTC
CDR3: CASSNLSRLYNEQFF

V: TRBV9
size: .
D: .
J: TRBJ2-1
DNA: TGTGCCAGCAGCGTAGAAGGAGGGATCAATGAGCAGTTCTTC
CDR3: CASSVEGGINEQFF

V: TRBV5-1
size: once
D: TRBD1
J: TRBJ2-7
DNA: TGCGCCAGCAGCTTGGACAGGGGGTGGTACGAGCAGTACTTC
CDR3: CASSLDRGWYEQYF

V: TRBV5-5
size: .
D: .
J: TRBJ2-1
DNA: TGTGCCAGCAGCCCCGGGAGGGGGCGCGGCAATGAGCAGTTCTTC
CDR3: CASSPGRGRGNEQFF

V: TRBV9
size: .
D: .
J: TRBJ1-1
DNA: TGTGCCAGCAGCCCTCGAGGGGGTATGAACACTGAAGCTTTCTTT
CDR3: CASSPRGGMNTEAFF

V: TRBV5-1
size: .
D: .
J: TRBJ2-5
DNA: TGCGCCAGCAGCTCCGAATTTGACCGGCTTGGGGAGTCCCAGTACTTC
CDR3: CASSSEFDRLGESQYF